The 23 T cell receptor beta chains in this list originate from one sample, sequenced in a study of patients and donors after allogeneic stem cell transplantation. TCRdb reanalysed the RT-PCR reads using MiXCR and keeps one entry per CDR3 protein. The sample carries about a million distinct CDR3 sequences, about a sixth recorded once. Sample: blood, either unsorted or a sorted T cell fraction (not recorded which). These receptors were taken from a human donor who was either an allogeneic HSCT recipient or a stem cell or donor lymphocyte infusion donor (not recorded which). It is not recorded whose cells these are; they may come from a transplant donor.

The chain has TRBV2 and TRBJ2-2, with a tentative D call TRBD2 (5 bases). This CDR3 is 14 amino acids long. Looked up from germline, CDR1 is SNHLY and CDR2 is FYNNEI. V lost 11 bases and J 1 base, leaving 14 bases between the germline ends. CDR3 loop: CAGAVGRNTGELFF. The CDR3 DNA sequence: TGTGCCGGTGCGGTGGGGAGGAACACCGGGGAGCTGTTTTTT.

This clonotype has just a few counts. In DNA form, the CDR3 reads TGTGCCAGCAGTGCTAACGGGAGATTCCGTGAGCAGTACTTC. Translated: CASSANGRFREQYF. The V and J genes are TRBV25-1 and TRBJ2-7; D is possibly TRBD2 (6 bases). The CDR3 extends over 14 amino acids. Germline V lookup: CDR1 MGHDK, CDR2 SYGVNS. Trimming took off 4 bases at V and 7 bases at J, with 17 bases between the two ends.

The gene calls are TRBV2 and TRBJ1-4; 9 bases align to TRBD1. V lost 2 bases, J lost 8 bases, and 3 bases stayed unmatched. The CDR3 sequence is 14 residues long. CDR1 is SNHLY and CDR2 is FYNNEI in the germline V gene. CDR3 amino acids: CASSENRGREKLFF. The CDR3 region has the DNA TGTGCCAGCAGTGAAAACAGGGGGCGCGAAAAACTGTTTTTT. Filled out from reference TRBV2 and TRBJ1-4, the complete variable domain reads EPEVTQTPSHQVTQMGQEVILRCVPISNHLYFYWYRQILGQKVEFLVSFYNNEISEKSEIFDDQFSVERPDGSNFTLKIRSTKLEDSAMYFCASSENRGREKLFFGSGTQLSVL.

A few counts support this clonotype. CDR3 bases: TGCGCCAGCAGCCAAGGACGGCCGAACACCGGGGAGCTGTTTTTT. This codes for CASSQGRPNTGELFF. The chain joins TRBV5-1 to TRBJ2-2; D is undetermined. Germline-derived CDR1 and CDR2 are SGHRS and YFSETQ. Trimming took off 4 bases at V and 0 bases at J, with 10 bases between the two ends. The length of the CDR3 is 15 residues. The complete variable domain, with remaining parts taken from reference TRBV5-1 and TRBJ2-2, reads KAGVTQTPRYLIKTRGQQVTLSCSPISGHRSVSWYQQTPGQGLQFLFEYFSETQRNKGNFPGRFSGRQFSNSRSEMNVSTLELGDSALYLCASSQGRPNTGELFFGEGSRLTVL.

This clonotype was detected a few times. As DNA, the CDR3 is TGCAGTGCTAGGACTAGCATGAGCTCCTACAATGAGCAGTTCTTC. This codes for CSARTSMSSYNEQFF. This chain joins TRBV20-1 and TRBJ2-1; 7 bases match TRBD2. J was trimmed by 0 bases and V by 3 bases; bases with no gene match: 5. Germline V gene data show CDR1 as DFQATT and CDR2 as SNEGSKA (reference sequence). CDR3 length equals 15 residues.

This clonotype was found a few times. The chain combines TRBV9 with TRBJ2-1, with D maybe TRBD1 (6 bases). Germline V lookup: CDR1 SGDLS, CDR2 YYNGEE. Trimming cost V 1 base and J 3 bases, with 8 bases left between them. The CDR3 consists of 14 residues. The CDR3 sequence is CASSVTGNYNEQFF. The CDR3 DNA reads TGTGCCAGCAGCGTAACAGGGAACTACAATGAGCAGTTCTTC. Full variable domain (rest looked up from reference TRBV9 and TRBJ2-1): DSGVTQTPKHLITATGQRVTLRCSPRSGDLSVYWYQQSLDQGLQFLIQYYNGEERAKGNILERFSAQQFPDLHSELNLSSLELGDSALYFCASSVTGNYNEQFFGPGTRLTVL.

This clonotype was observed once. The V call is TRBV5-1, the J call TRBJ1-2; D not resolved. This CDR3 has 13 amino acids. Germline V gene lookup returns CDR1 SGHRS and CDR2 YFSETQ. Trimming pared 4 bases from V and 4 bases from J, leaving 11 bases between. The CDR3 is CASSPQLSYGYTF. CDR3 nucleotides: TGCGCCAGCAGCCCACAATTATCCTATGGCTACACCTTC.

The CDR3 loop reads CASSPDGAGANVLTF. DNA for the CDR3: TGTGCCAGCTCACCGGACGGAGCAGGGGCCAACGTCCTGACTTTC. This chain joins TRBV18 and TRBJ2-6; D call uncertain. Germline V lookup: CDR1 KGHSH, CDR2 LQKENI. The ends were cut back, 3 bases at V and 4 bases at J, with 10 bases in the middle. The CDR3 sequence is 15 residues long.

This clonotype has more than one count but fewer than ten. CDR3 region: CASSQILGLVGYTF. CDR3 in DNA: TGCGCCAGCAGCCAAATTCTGGGATTAGTTGGCTACACCTTC. The chain uses TRBV4-3 and TRBJ1-2, with D unresolved. Germline V lookup: CDR1 LGHNA, CDR2 YSLEER. The CDR3 loop spans 14 amino acids. Trimming took 2 bases from V and 7 from J, leaving 14 bases between them.

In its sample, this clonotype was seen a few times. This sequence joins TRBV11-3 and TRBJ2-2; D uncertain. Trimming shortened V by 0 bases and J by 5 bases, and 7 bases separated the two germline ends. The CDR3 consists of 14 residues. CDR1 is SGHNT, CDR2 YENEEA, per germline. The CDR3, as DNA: TGTGCCAGCAGCTTAGAGCGTCGAACCGGGGAGCTGTTTTTT. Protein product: CASSLERRTGELFF.

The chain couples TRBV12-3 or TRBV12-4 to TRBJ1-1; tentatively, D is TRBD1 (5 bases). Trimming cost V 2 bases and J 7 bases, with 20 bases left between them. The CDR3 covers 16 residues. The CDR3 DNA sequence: TGTGCCAGCAGTTTACTGGGGACTCCGCCGGTCGGTGAAGCTTTCTTT. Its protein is CASSLLGTPPVGEAFF.

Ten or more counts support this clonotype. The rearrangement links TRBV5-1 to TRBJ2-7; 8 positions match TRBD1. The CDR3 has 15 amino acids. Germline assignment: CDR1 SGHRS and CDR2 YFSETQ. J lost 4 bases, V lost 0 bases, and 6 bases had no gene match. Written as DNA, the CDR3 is TGCGCCAGCAGCTTGGACGGACAGGGATCTTACGAGCAGTACTTC. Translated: CASSLDGQGSYEQYF.

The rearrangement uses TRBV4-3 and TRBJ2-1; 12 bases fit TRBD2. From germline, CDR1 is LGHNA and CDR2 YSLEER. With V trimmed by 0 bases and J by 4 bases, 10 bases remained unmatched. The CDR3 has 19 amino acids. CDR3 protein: CASSQDLVTSGGLYNEQFF. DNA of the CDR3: TGCGCCAGCAGCCAAGATCTAGTTACTAGCGGGGGGTTATACAATGAGCAGTTCTTC.

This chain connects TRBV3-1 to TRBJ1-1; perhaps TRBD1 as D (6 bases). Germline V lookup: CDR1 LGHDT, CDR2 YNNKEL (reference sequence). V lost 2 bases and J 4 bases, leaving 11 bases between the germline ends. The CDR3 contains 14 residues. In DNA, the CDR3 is TGTGCCAGCAGCCAATGGGGGGCACTCACTGAAGCTTTCTTT. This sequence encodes CASSQWGALTEAFF.

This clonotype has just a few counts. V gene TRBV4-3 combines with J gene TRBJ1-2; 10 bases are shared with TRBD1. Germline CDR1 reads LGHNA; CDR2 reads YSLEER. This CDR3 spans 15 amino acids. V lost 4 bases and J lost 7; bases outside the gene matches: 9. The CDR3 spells CASSPELTGGSGYTF. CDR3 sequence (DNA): TGCGCCAGCAGCCCTGAATTGACAGGGGGCTCTGGCTACACCTTC.

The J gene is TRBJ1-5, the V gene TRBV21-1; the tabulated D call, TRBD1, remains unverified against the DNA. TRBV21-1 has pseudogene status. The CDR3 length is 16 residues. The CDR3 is CASSPGGGPKYQPQHF. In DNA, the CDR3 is TGTGCCAGCAGTCCAGGGGGGGGACCGAAGTATCAGCCCCAGCATTTT.

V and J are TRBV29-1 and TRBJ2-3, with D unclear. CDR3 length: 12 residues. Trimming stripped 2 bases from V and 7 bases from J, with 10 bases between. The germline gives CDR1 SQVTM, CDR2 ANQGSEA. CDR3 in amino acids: CSVEFLGNTQYF. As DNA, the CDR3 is TGCAGCGTTGAATTCCTGGGCAATACGCAGTATTTT.

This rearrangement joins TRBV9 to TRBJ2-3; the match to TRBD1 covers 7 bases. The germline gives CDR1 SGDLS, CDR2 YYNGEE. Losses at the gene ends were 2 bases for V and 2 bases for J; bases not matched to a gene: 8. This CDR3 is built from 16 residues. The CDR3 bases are TGTGCCAGCAGCGTTGCCTCGGGACAGCTCACAGATACGCAGTATTTT. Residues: CASSVASGQLTDTQYF.

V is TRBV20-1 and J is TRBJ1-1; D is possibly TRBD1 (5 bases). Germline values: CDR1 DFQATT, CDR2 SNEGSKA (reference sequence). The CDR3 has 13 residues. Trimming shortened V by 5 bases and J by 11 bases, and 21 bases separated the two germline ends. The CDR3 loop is CSAWLPGPQRAFF. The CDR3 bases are TGCAGTGCTTGGCTACCGGGACCTCAGCGGGCTTTCTTT.

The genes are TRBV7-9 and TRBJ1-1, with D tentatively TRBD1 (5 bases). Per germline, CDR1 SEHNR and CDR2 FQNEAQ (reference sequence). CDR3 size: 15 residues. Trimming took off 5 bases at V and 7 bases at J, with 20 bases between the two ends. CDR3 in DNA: TGTGCCAGCAGCCCTGCGGGACCCACTACGGGTGAAGCTTTCTTT. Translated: CASSPAGPTTGEAFF.

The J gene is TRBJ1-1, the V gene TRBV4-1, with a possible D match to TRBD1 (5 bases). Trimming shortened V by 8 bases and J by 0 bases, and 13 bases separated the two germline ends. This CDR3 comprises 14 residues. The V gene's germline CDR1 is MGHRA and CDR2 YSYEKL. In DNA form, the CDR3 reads TGCGCCAGCTTGGGCCCAGGGATGAACACTGAAGCTTTCTTT. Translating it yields CASLGPGMNTEAFF.

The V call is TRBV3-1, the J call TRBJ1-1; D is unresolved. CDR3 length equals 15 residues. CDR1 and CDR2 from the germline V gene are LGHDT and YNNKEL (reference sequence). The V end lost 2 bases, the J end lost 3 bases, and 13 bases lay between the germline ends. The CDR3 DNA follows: TGTGCCAGCAGCCAATATATGGGTGGAGACACTGAAGCTTTCTTT. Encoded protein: CASSQYMGGDTEAFF. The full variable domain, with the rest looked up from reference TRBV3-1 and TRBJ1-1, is DTAVSQTPKYLVTQMGNDKSIKCEQNLGHDTMYWYKQDSKKFLKIMFSYNNKELIINETVPNRFSPKSPDKAHLNLHINSLELGDSAVYFCASSQYMGGDTEAFFGQGTRLTVV.

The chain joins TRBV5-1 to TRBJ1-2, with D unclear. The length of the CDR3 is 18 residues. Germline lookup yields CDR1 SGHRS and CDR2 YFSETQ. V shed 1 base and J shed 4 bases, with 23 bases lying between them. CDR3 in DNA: TGCGCCAGCAGCTTGACAGCGCACTCTAATGGACGGACCTATGGCTACACCTTC. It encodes CASSLTAHSNGRTYGYTF.